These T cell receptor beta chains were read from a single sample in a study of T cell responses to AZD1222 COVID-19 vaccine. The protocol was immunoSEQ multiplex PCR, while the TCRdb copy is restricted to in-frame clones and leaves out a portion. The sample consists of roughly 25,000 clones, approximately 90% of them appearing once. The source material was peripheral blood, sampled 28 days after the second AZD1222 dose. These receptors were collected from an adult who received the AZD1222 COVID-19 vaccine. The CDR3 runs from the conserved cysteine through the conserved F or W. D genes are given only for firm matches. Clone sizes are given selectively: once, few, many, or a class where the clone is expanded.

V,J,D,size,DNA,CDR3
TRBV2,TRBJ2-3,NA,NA,TGTGCCAGCAGGACAGGAACAGATACGCAGTATTTT,CASRTGTDTQYF
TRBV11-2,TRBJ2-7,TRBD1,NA,TGTGCCAGCAGCTTACCCCCAGGGGGCTTCGCGTACGAGCAGTACTTC,CASSLPPGGFAYEQYF
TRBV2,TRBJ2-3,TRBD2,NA,TGTGCCGGACTAGGACGAAGCCCGTCGGATACGCAGTATTTT,CAGLGRSPSDTQYF
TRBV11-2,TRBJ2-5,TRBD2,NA,TGTGCCAGCAGCTTAGGGCTTAGCGGGGGGGCCATCGAGACCCAGTACTTC,CASSLGLSGGAIETQYF
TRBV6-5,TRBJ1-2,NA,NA,TGTGCCAGCAGGGGAGGTCTTAACTATGGCTACACCTTC,CASRGGLNYGYTF
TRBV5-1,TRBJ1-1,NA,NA,TGCGCCAGCAGCTTTGACAGCATGAACACTGAAGCTTTCTTT,CASSFDSMNTEAFF
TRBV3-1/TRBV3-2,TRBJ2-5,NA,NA,TGTGCCAGCAGCCAAGGGACGGCAAACCAAGAGACCCAGTACTTC,CASSQGTANQETQYF
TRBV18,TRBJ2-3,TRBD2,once,TGTGCCAGCTCGCCAGGGACTAGCAAAAGCGCAGATACGCAGTATTTT,CASSPGTSKSADTQYF
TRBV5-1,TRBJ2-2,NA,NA,TGCGCCAGCAGGGACCCAGGGAGAGGGGACACCGGGGAGCTGTTTTTT,CASRDPGRGDTGELFF
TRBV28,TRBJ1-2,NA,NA,TGTGCCAGCAGCTCCCGGGGCTTCCGATCTGATGGCTACACCTTC,CASSSRGFRSDGYTF
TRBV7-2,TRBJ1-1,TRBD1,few,TGTGCCAGCAGCTCACAGGGGGGAGACACTGAAGCTTTCTTT,CASSSQGGDTEAFF
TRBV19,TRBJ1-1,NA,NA,TGTGCCAGTACGCCTCTCATAGGGGCGAACACTGAAGCTTTCTTT,CASTPLIGANTEAFF
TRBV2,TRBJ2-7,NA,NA,TGTGCCAGCAGTGGAGGGCGGCCCTACGAGCAGTACTTC,CASSGGRPYEQYF
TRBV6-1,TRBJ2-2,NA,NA,TGTGCCAGCAGTGAAGGACGGGGCAGGCGGGGCGGGGAGCTGTTTTTT,CASSEGRGRRGGELFF
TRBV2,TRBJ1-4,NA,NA,TGTGCCAGCAGTGATAGGGTCACAGGGTTGGAAAAACTGTTTTTT,CASSDRVTGLEKLFF
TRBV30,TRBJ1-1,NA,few,TGTGCCTGGAGTGAGTCAGGGAACACTGAAGCTTTCTTT,CAWSESGNTEAFF
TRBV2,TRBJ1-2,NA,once,TGTGCCAGCAGTGAACTAAGTTATGCCGGCTACACCTTC,CASSELSYAGYTF
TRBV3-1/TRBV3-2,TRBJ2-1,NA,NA,TGTGCCAGCAGCCAGTGGACTGGGGATGAGCAGTTCTTC,CASSQWTGDEQFF
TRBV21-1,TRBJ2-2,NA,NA,TGTGCCAGCAGCAAAACCCACAGAGACACCGGGGAGCTGTTTTTT,CASSKTHRDTGELFF
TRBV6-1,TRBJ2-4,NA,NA,TGTGCCAGCAGTGATTGGGTAGTGAACATTCAGTACTTC,CASSDWVVNIQYF
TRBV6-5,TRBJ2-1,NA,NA,TGTGCCAGCAGGGGTAACAATGAGCAGTTCTTC,CASRGNNEQFF
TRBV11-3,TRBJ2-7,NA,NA,TGTGCCAGCAGCTTAGAAGCAGGAGACTCCTACGAGCAGTACTTC,CASSLEAGDSYEQYF
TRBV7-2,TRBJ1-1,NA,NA,TGTGCCAGCAGCTTCGGGGCGCTTTCGAACACTGAAGCTTTCTTT,CASSFGALSNTEAFF
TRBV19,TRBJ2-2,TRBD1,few,TGTGCCAGTAGGGACAGGGTCGGCGGGGAGCTGTTTTTT,CASRDRVGGELFF
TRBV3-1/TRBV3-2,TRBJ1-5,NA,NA,TGTGCCAGCAGCCAAGATGGAGGGGGTGGTCAGCCCCAGCATTTT,CASSQDGGGGQPQHF
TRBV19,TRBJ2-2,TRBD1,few,TGTGCCAGTAATGACAGGGGAAGGACCGGGGAGCTGTTTTTT,CASNDRGRTGELFF
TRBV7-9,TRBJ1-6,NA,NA,TGTGCCAGCAGCTTAGATAATTCACCCCTCCACTTT,CASSLDNSPLHF
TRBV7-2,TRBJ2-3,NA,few,TGTGCCAGCAGCTTAGGCGGTCGCACAGATACGCAGTATTTT,CASSLGGRTDTQYF